This T cell receptor beta chain was captured by sequencing in a study of neurological immune-mediated disorders. The V gene lost 3 bases and the J gene lost 7 bases, with 16 bases spanning the gap. This CDR3 is built from 14 residues. Germline lookup yields CDR1 SNHLY and CDR2 FYNNEI. 2 million PBMCs stored at -80 C were the source of the unsorted libraries. By 5'RACE with 10-nucleotide random UMIs, the cDNA was made. TCRdb fed the 5' RACE reads into MiXCR, producing one record per CDR3 protein. The table includes about 88,000 distinct CDR3 sequences, 3.5% detected once. This clonotype originated in a woman aged 18-29 years with multiple sclerosis. The chain recombines TRBV2 with TRBJ2-7; possibly TRBD1 or TRBD2 for D (5 bases each). The sequenced material came from PBMCs. This CDR3 is CASSETAIRGEQYF. As DNA, the CDR3 is TGTGCCAGCAGTGAGACAGCGATCCGGGGTGAGCAGTACTTC.